This T cell receptor (beta chain) was documented in a study of tumor-infiltrating lymphocytes in primary liver carcinoma. Regarding the study as a whole: Tumor-adjacent and tumor-blood pairs displayed less overlap than did pairs of tumor regions.

Trimming took 5 bases from V and 4 from J, leaving 19 bases between them. Germline V gene lookup returns CDR1 SGHRS and CDR2 YFSETQ. The CDR3 totals 15 residues. Each 20-30 mg portion of unsorted bulk tissue served as the source for co-extraction of RNA and DNA. TCR beta cDNA was made from 500 ng total RNA with a constant-region primer. Three nested multiplex PCR rounds, a slightly modified ARM-PCR method, built the TCR beta libraries. PCR rounds one and two used TRBV1-TRBV30 forward primers with a C-beta reverse primer for about 9 cycles each. TCRdb passed the multiplex PCR reads through MiXCR, listing each CDR3 protein once. The sample has some 130,000 distinct CDR3 sequences; nearly 70% are singletons. On this clonotype itself: The target antigen is unknown.

The chain is built from TRBV5-1 and TRBJ2-7; no clear D gene. This TCR was recovered from an older woman with primary liver carcinoma and hepatitis B virus infection. Sequenced: tumor-adjacent normal liver tissue. The CDR3 sequence: CASRDTAERSYEQYF. In DNA form, the CDR3 reads TGCGCCAGCAGGGATACGGCGGAGAGATCTTACGAGCAGTACTTC.